Below are 30 T cell receptor beta chains sequenced from a single sample in a study of a mutant IDH1 vaccine in newly diagnosed glioma. Their antigens are not known. The protocol was immunoSEQ multiplex PCR, while the TCRdb copy is restricted to in-frame clones and leaves out a portion. The data hold around 76,000 clones, with approximately 89% observed a single time. Time point noted: week 23, last vaccination. One vaccine dose held 300 ug of mutant IDH1 20-mer peptide and came with topical imiquimod. The specimen comprised PBMCs, sampled from a glioma patient whose treatment included an IDH1 peptide vaccine. Receptors were obtained from a woman aged 45-65 years with glioma.

CDR3 sequence (DNA): TGTGCCAGCAGCAATAGCGGCTACGAGCAGTACTTC. It yields the protein CASSNSGYEQYF. This sequence joins TRBV7-9 and TRBJ2-7, with D maybe TRBD2 (6 bases). From germline, CDR1 is SEHNR and CDR2 FQNEAQ (reference sequence). There are 12 residues in the CDR3. Trimming pared 5 bases from V and 3 bases from J, leaving 8 bases between.

CDR3 sequence reads: CASSYYVDANTGELFF. In DNA, the CDR3 is TGTGCCAGCAGTTACTACGTTGACGCGAACACCGGGGAGCTGTTTTTT. The V and J genes are TRBV6-5 and TRBJ2-2; D unclear. The CDR3 runs to 16 residues. CDR1 MNHEY and CDR2 SVGAGI come from the germline V gene. The ends were cut back, 1 base at V and 0 bases at J, with 9 bases in the middle.

This clone came up a few times. J is TRBJ2-3 and V is TRBV28, with 15 bases matching TRBD2. This CDR3 region has 18 residues. Germline V gives CDR1 MDHEN, CDR2 SYDVKM. The trim removed 6 bases at V and 2 bases at J, leaving 9 bases unmatched. Here the CDR3 DNA reads TGTGCCAGCAGCCAGGGACTAGCGGGAGGTACGGACACAGATACGCAGTATTTT. It is translated as CASSQGLAGGTDTDTQYF.

This chain joins TRBV30 and TRBJ2-7; TRBD1 aligns across 7 bases. V shed 4 bases and J 3 bases; nucleotides not matched to a gene: 9. Germline CDR1 and CDR2: GTSNPN and SVGIG (reference sequence). CDR3 size: 14 residues. DNA for the CDR3: TGTGCCTGGACTGACAGGGTTCGGGACTACGAGCAGTACTTC. Its protein is CAWTDRVRDYEQYF. The variable domain in full, completed from reference TRBV30 and TRBJ2-7, reads SQTIHQWPATLVQPVGSPLSLECTVEGTSNPNLYWYRQAAGRGLQLLFYSVGIGQISSEVPQNLSASRPQDRQFILSSKKLLLSDSGFYLCAWTDRVRDYEQYFGPGTRLTVT.

J is TRBJ2-1 and V is TRBV5-4; D gene ambiguous. This CDR3 is built from 16 residues. Looked up from germline, CDR1 is SGHNT and CDR2 is YYREEE (reference sequence). The V gene lost 6 bases and the J gene lost 0 bases, with 16 bases spanning the gap. DNA for the CDR3: TGTGCCAGCATCCGGATGGGCGCAAGCTCCTACAATGAGCAGTTCTTC. Its translation: CASIRMGASSYNEQFF.

The chain combines TRBV6-5 with TRBJ2-5; D gene unclear. V gave up 0 bases and J gave up 2 bases, with 7 bases separating them. The CDR3 loop spans 14 amino acids. Germline V gene data show CDR1 as MNHEY and CDR2 as SVGAGI. The CDR3 nucleotides are TGTGCCAGCAGTTACTCGAGAAGGCAAGAGACCCAGTACTTC. Protein product: CASSYSRRQETQYF.

The chain recombines TRBV25-1 with TRBJ2-6, with unresolved D. The CDR3 contains 12 residues. In germline, CDR1 is MGHDK, CDR2 SYGVNS. V dropped 8 bases and J dropped 1 base, with 3 bases sitting between them. CDR3 region: CASGSGANVLTF. The CDR3 DNA sequence: TGTGCCAGCGGGTCTGGGGCCAACGTCCTGACTTTC.

On this clone: This same CDR3 is encoded by further DNA sequences in the sample. The chain has TRBV30 and TRBJ2-2, with 10 bases fitting TRBD1. Germline CDR1 reads GTSNPN; CDR2 reads SVGIG (reference sequence). The CDR3 is 15 residues long. V lost 7 bases to trimming and J lost 5 bases; unmatched junction nucleotides: 10. CDR3 protein: CALDGDRGGTGELFF. The CDR3 DNA is TGTGCCTTAGACGGGGACAGGGGTGGGACCGGGGAGCTGTTTTTT.

The genes are TRBV7-2 and TRBJ2-7; maybe TRBD1 (6 bases). CDR3 length: 15 amino acids. V was pared by 3 bases and J by 0 bases, with 12 bases between. CDR1 and CDR2 (germline): SGHTA, FQGNSA. CDR3 residues: CASSFRQASSYEQYF. The CDR3 bases are TGTGCCAGCAGCTTCAGACAGGCCAGCTCCTACGAGCAGTACTTC.

The chain has TRBV21-1 and TRBJ2-1. TRBV21-1 is described as a pseudogene. The CDR3 sequence is 15 residues long. DNA of the CDR3: TGTGCCAGCAGCGCCGGGACGGAGTCCTACAATGAGCAGTTCTTC. Protein product: CASSAGTESYNEQFF.

V usage is TRBV19 and J usage is TRBJ2-5; no clear D gene. Trimming pared 5 bases from V and 5 bases from J, leaving 18 bases between. Per the germline V gene, CDR1 is LNHDA and CDR2 is SQIVND (reference sequence). The CDR3 is 15 amino acids. This chain's CDR3 is CASSVQEVGAETQYF. As DNA, the CDR3 is TGTGCCAGTAGTGTCCAAGAGGTTGGAGCCGAGACCCAGTACTTC.

J is TRBJ2-3 and V is TRBV18; 9 bases are a match to TRBD1. V was pared by 3 bases and J by 2 bases, with 3 bases of the junction left unmatched. The CDR3 totals 15 residues. Per germline, CDR1 KGHSH and CDR2 LQKENI. DNA for the CDR3: TGTGCCAGCTCACCGAGGACAGGGGCCACAGATACGCAGTATTTT. Translated: CASSPRTGATDTQYF.

The rearrangement links TRBV9 to TRBJ1-1, with a possible D match to TRBD1 (5 bases). This CDR3 is built from 14 residues. The V and J ends lost 4 bases and 5 bases respectively, with 15 bases between them. Germline V gene lookup returns CDR1 SGDLS and CDR2 YYNGEE. CDR3 DNA: TGTGCCAGCAGCAGAGACGGGGGTTATACTGAAGCTTTCTTT. The encoded protein is CASSRDGGYTEAFF. Full variable domain (missing parts from reference TRBV9 and TRBJ1-1): DSGVTQTPKHLITATGQRVTLRCSPRSGDLSVYWYQQSLDQGLQFLIQYYNGEERAKGNILERFSAQQFPDLHSELNLSSLELGDSALYFCASSRDGGYTEAFFGQGTRLTVV.

This chain joins TRBV27 and TRBJ2-1; the match to TRBD2 covers 10 bases. The germline CDR1 and CDR2 sequences are MNHEY and SMNVEV (reference sequence). This CDR3 region has 15 residues. Trimming removed 7 bases from V and 4 bases from J; junction bases left unmatched: 7. As DNA, the CDR3 is TGTGCCAGCAAACCCGGACTAGCGGAATACAATGAGCAGTTCTTC. The encoded protein is CASKPGLAEYNEQFF.

J is TRBJ2-3 and V is TRBV6-1, with D possibly TRBD1 on 6 matching bases. The CDR3 has 14 amino acids. Per germline, CDR1 MNHNS and CDR2 SASEGT. The V end lost 6 bases, the J end lost 0 bases, and 10 bases lay between the germline ends. The CDR3 DNA reads as TGTGCCAGCAGCGAGCAGGGGAGCACAGATACGCAGTATTTT. Translated: CASSEQGSTDTQYF.

This chain connects TRBV10-2 to TRBJ1-1; TRBD1 matches at 10 bases. CDR3 length equals 13 residues. The ends lost 8 bases at V and 5 bases at J; junction bases unmatched: 5. Germline V CDR1 and CDR2: WSHSY, SAAADI. The CDR3 reads CASSTGGKTEAFF. CDR3 coding DNA: TGCGCCAGCTCGACAGGGGGCAAAACTGAAGCTTTCTTT.

This sequence joins TRBV6-7 and TRBJ1-2; maybe TRBD1 (5 bases). TRBV6-7 is an ORF for which the function is uncertain. The CDR3 runs to 13 residues. Trimming removed 6 bases from V and 14 bases from J, with 22 bases in between. The CDR3, as DNA: TGTGCCAGCAGCGCCCGGCCAAGGGGTCCCAAAACCTTC. It is translated as CASSARPRGPKTF.

This rearrangement joins TRBV2 to TRBJ2-5; either TRBD1 or TRBD2 may fit D (7 bases each). CDR3 size: 14 residues. The V end was cut by 2 bases, the J end by 5 bases, with 12 bases between. Germline CDR1 is SNHLY and CDR2 is FYNNEI. Here the CDR3 reads CASSESQGGETQYF. The CDR3 DNA sequence: TGTGCCAGCAGTGAAAGTCAGGGGGGGGAGACCCAGTACTTC.

V gene TRBV7-3 combines with J gene TRBJ2-3; a possible D gene is TRBD1 (6 bases). The CDR3 consists of 15 residues. The V and J ends lost 1 base and 2 bases respectively, with 10 bases between them. Germline V gene lookup returns CDR1 SGHTA and CDR2 FQGTGA. The CDR3 bases are TGTGCCAGCAGCTTAAGGGACAAGACCACAGATACGCAGTATTTT. It specifies CASSLRDKTTDTQYF.

CDR3 amino acids: CASSTRGGEPQHF. The CDR3 DNA sequence: TGTGCCAGCAGTACAAGAGGCGGGGAGCCCCAGCATTTT. The chain links TRBV27 to TRBJ1-5; no clear D. The germline V gene has CDR1 MNHEY and CDR2 SMNVEV (reference sequence). Deletions cut 5 bases from V and 8 bases from J, with 13 bases between. The CDR3 spans 13 residues.

The chain uses TRBV27 and TRBJ2-5; TRBD1 matches at 8 bases. V trimming: 6 bases; J trimming: 2 bases; junction bases outside the gene matches: 8. The CDR3 length is 15 residues. Germline CDR1 reads MNHEY; CDR2 reads SMNVEV (reference sequence). CDR3 sequence (DNA): TGTGCCAGCAGCCCTCAAAGGACAGGGCAAGAGACCCAGTACTTC. Encoded protein: CASSPQRTGQETQYF.

Here the CDR3 DNA reads TGTGCCAGTAGTCCACAGGGGTCACAGCCCCAGCATTTT. Amino acid sequence: CASSPQGSQPQHF. The V gene is TRBV19, the J gene TRBJ1-5; 7 nucleotides match TRBD1. From germline, CDR1 is LNHDA and CDR2 SQIVND (reference sequence). CDR3 length equals 13 residues. V trimming: 5 bases; J trimming: 7 bases; junction bases outside the gene matches: 5.

In nucleotides, the CDR3 is TGCGCCAGCAGCTTGGAGGGGGGCATTCAGCCCCAGCATTTT. Translated: CASSLEGGIQPQHF. The chain links TRBV5-1 to TRBJ1-5, with D maybe TRBD1 (6 bases). The CDR3 contains 14 residues. Per germline, CDR1 SGHRS and CDR2 YFSETQ. V was pared by 0 bases and J by 6 bases, with 10 bases between.

The genes are TRBV18 and TRBJ1-4; D gene ambiguous. The CDR3 extends over 15 amino acids. V lost 1 base and J 0 bases, leaving 6 bases between the germline ends. The V gene's germline CDR1 is KGHSH and CDR2 LQKENI. The CDR3 loop is CASSPRTATNEKLFF. Here the CDR3 DNA reads TGTGCCAGCTCACCACGAACAGCAACTAATGAAAAACTGTTTTTT.

V is TRBV9 and J is TRBJ2-5; the D gene is possibly TRBD2 (5 bases). Trimming left V 4 bases short and J 2 bases short, with 12 bases between. The CDR3 has 14 amino acids. The germline V gene encodes CDR1 SGDLS and CDR2 YYNGEE. The CDR3 DNA reads TGTGCCAGCAGCCCATCAGGCGGGCAAGAGACCCAGTACTTC. This gives the protein CASSPSGGQETQYF.

This sequence joins TRBV7-3 and TRBJ2-1; 8 bases map to TRBD2. Germline CDR1 and CDR2: SGHTA and FQGTGA. CDR3 length: 15 amino acids. The junction had 11 bases not matched to a gene; V was cut back by 5 bases and J by 8 bases. The CDR3 is CASSPIGISGDEQFF. The CDR3 DNA follows: TGTGCCAGCAGCCCAATAGGCATTAGCGGGGATGAGCAGTTCTTC. Together with reference TRBV7-3 and TRBJ2-1, the CDR3 gives the full variable domain: GAGVSQTPSNKVTEKGKYVELRCDPISGHTALYWYRQSLGQGPEFLIYFQGTGAADDSGLPNDRFFAVRPEGSVSTLKIQRTERGDSAVYLCASSPIGISGDEQFFGPGTRLTVL.

About this clone: The junction shows a germline mismatch at one end, possibly a read error. The sample has other DNA sequences that encode this CDR3 too. The chain joins TRBV5-5 to TRBJ1-5; the D gene is possibly TRBD1 (6 bases). This CDR3 comprises 14 residues. CDR1 and CDR2 from the germline V gene are SGHKS and YYEKEE (reference sequence). The CDR3 loop reads CASSARIRDKVEHF. CDR3 sequence (DNA): TGCGCCAGCAGCGCCAGGATCCGGGACAAAGTTGAGCATTTT.

This chain uses TRBV29-1 with TRBJ2-1; unclear D gene. Trimming pared 0 bases from V and 3 bases from J, leaving 12 bases between. The CDR3 spans 15 residues. CDR1 is SQVTM, CDR2 ANQGSEA, per germline. The CDR3 sequence is CSVEEVSGNYNEQFF. CDR3 in DNA: TGCAGCGTTGAAGAGGTCTCAGGCAACTACAATGAGCAGTTCTTC.

V usage is TRBV5-1 and J usage is TRBJ2-7, with a tentative D call TRBD1 (6 bases). Germline CDR1 is SGHRS and CDR2 is YFSETQ. The V and J ends lost 0 bases and 3 bases respectively, with 13 bases between them. This CDR3 region has 15 residues. CDR3 region: CASSLEPGQYYEQYF. The DNA for the CDR3 is TGCGCCAGCAGCTTGGAACCCGGACAGTACTACGAGCAGTACTTC.

Here the CDR3 reads CASSTPGLSSNEQFF. CDR3 coding DNA: TGTGCCAGCAGCACCCCAGGACTTAGCTCCAATGAGCAGTTCTTC. This sequence joins TRBV11-2 and TRBJ2-1; D is perhaps TRBD2 (5 bases). V lost 5 bases and J lost 6, with 17 bases in between. This CDR3 is 15 amino acids long. Germline V gives CDR1 SGHAT, CDR2 FQNNGV.